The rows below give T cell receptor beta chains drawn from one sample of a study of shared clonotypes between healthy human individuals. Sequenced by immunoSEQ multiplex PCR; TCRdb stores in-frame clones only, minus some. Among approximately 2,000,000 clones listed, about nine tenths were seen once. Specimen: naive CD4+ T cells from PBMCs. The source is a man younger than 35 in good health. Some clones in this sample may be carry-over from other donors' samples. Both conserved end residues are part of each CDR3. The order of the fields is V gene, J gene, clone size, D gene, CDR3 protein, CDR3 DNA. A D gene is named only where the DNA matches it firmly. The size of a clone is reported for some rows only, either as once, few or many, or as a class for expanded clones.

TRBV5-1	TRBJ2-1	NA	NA	CASSFGGGNEQFF	TGCGCCAGCAGCTTCGGTGGGGGAAATGAGCAGTTCTTC
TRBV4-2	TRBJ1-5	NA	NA	CASSPSDRTAEYPQHF	TGTGCCAGCAGCCCGTCCGACAGGACAGCGGAGTATCCCCAGCATTTT
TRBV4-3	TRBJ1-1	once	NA	CASGGRGEQTEAFF	TGCGCCAGCGGGGGGAGGGGGGAACAAACTGAAGCTTTCTTT
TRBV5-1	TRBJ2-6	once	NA	CASSLARTGHSGANVLTF	TGCGCCAGCAGCTTGGCGAGGACGGGCCACTCTGGGGCCAACGTCCTGACTTTC
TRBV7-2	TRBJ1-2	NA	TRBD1	CASSSRQGYGYTF	TGTGCCAGCAGCTCCCGACAGGGGTATGGCTACACCTTC
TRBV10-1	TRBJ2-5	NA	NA	CASSQNRGGETQYF	TGCGCCAGCAGCCAAAACAGGGGAGGAGAGACCCAGTACTTC
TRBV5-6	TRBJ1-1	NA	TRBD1	CASSLFDRVENTEAFF	TGTGCCAGCAGCTTATTCGACAGGGTGGAGAACACTGAAGCTTTCTTT
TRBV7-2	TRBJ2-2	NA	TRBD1	CASSLDRGRGTGELFF	TGTGCCAGCAGCCTCGACAGGGGGCGAGGCACCGGGGAGCTGTTTTTT
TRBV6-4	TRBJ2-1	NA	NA	CASSRGLYNEQFF	TGTGCCAGCAGTAGGGGACTCTACAATGAGCAGTTCTTC
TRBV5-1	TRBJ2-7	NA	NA	CASSLEGAGEQYF	TGCGCCAGCAGCTTGGAAGGTGCGGGCGAGCAGTACTTC
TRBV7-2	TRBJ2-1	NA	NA	CASSLKGIHSSYNEQFF	TGTGCCAGCAGCTTAAAGGGGATACACTCTTCCTACAATGAGCAGTTCTTC
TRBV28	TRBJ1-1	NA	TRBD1	CASTKPYRGGRGTEAFF	TGTGCCAGCACCAAACCTTACAGGGGAGGTAGAGGCACTGAAGCTTTCTTT
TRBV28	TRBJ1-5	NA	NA	CAIHSGVGNQPQHF	TGTGCCATCCATTCAGGGGTCGGCAATCAGCCCCAGCATTTT
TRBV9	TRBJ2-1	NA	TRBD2	CARIAGGPCEQFF	TGTGCCAGGATAGCGGGAGGGCCATGTGAGCAGTTCTTC
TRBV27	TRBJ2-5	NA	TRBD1	CASSSTRTGGETQYF	TGTGCCAGCAGTTCAACCCGGACAGGGGGGGAGACCCAGTACTTC
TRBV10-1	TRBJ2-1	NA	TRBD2	CARSSGKLSFF	TGCGCCAGAAGTAGCGGGAAACTGTCGTTCTTC
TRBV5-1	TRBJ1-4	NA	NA	CASSFGGLSTNEKLFF	TGCGCCAGCAGCTTCGGGGGGTTGTCAACTAATGAAAAACTGTTTTTT
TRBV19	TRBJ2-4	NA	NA	CASSIGLALAKNIQYF	TGTGCCAGTAGTATAGGGCTAGCGTTGGCCAAAAACATTCAGTACTTC
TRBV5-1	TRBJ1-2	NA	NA	CASSADSYGYTF	TGCGCCAGCAGCGCGGACTCCTATGGCTACACCTTC
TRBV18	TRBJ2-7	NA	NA	CASSPPSSLGRYEQYF	TGTGCCAGCTCACCACCCTCGTCGTTAGGGAGGTACGAGCAGTACTTC
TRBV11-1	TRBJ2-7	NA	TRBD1	CASSPPTGTYEQYF	TGTGCCAGCAGCCCCCCGACAGGGACCTACGAGCAGTACTTC
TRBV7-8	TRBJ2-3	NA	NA	CASSSMRTVSTDTQYF	TGTGCCAGCAGCTCCATGCGGACAGTTAGCACAGATACGCAGTATTTT
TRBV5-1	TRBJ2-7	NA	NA	CASSAENLKGLYF	TGCGCCAGCAGCGCAGAGAACCTAAAGGGACTGTACTTC
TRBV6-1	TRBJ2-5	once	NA	CASSEARVAQGFKETQYF	TGTGCCAGCAGTGAAGCGCGGGTAGCGCAAGGATTCAAAGAGACCCAGTACTTC
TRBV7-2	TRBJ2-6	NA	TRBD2	CASSLAPHAGLAGGANVLTF	TGTGCCAGCAGCTTAGCGCCCCACGCGGGACTAGCGGGTGGGGCCAACGTCCTGACTTTC
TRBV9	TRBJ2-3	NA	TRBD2	CASSVVSTSGVTDTQYF	TGTGCCAGCAGCGTAGTGAGCACTAGCGGAGTCACAGATACGCAGTATTTT
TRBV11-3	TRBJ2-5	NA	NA	CASSFSGETQYF	TGTGCCAGCAGCTTTAGTGGGGAGACCCAGTACTTC
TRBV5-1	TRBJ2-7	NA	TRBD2	CASSSSTSGPHEQYF	TGCGCCAGCAGCTCTTCGACTAGCGGGCCCCACGAGCAGTACTTC
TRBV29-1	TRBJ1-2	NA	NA	CSVGYDGANYGYTF	TGCAGCGTTGGATACGACGGAGCTAACTATGGCTACACCTTC
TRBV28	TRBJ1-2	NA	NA	CASSLAVWFGYTF	TGTGCCAGCAGTTTGGCAGTATGGTTTGGCTACACCTTC
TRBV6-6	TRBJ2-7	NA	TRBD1	CASSYLGTGVEQYF	TGTGCCAGCAGTTACCTGGGGACAGGGGTCGAGCAGTACTTC
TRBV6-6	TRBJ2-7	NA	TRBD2	CASRTSGSNEQYF	TGTGCCAGCAGGACTAGCGGGAGCAACGAGCAGTACTTC
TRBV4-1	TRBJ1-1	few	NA	CASSPARVNTEAFF	TGCGCCAGCAGCCCTGCAAGGGTGAACACTGAAGCTTTCTTT
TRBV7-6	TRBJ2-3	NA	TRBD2	CASSLRTSPDTQYF	TGTGCCAGCAGCTTAAGGACTAGCCCAGATACGCAGTATTTT
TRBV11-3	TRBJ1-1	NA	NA	CASSLGSGRGNTEAFF	TGTGCCAGCAGCTTAGGTTCTGGCAGGGGGAACACTGAAGCTTTCTTT
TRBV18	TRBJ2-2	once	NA	CASSPPGVGELFF	TGTGCCAGCTCACCACCGGGGGTAGGGGAGCTGTTTTTT
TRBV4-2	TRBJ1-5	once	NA	CASSQDRGQPQHF	TGTGCCAGCAGCCAAGACAGGGGACAGCCCCAGCATTTT
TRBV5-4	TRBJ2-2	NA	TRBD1	CASSLAGGVVIAGELFF	TGTGCCAGCAGCTTGGCAGGGGGCGTAGTGATAGCCGGGGAGCTGTTTTTT
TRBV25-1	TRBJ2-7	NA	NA	CASSDGGLYEQYF	TGTGCCAGCAGTGACGGGGGACTTTACGAGCAGTACTTC
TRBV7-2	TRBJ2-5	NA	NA	CASSLRGYQETQYF	TGTGCCAGCAGCCTTAGGGGATACCAAGAGACCCAGTACTTC